These T cell receptor beta chains were read from a single sample in a study of molecular identifiers for immune sequencing clone quantification. TCRdb reprocessed the PCR reads with MiXCR, giving one entry per CDR3 protein. Among some 650,000 distinct CDR3 sequences, just under 20% were seen once, and the ten largest hold roughly 0.83%. The sample was naive CD8+ T cells from blood, with Jurkat cell RNA spiked in. Source of these receptors: a human donor in good health. Some libraries in this study had Jurkat cell RNA spiked in. Both conserved end residues are part of each CDR3. D genes are given only for firm matches. Clone sizes are given selectively: once, few, many, or a class where the clone is expanded.

>.|TRBJ1-1|TRBV29-1|.
CSVEDLWGRDTEAFF
TGCAGCGTTGAAGATTTATGGGGGCGGGACACTGAAGCTTTCTTT
>few|TRBJ1-6|TRBV10-2|.
CASSEDNKLHF
TGCGCCAGCAGTGAGGACAATAAACTCCACTTT
>many|TRBJ2-3|TRBV12-3/TRBV12-4|TRBD2
CASTPPAGVYTQYF
TGTGCCAGCACCCCCCCGGCGGGAGTTTATACGCAGTATTTT
>many|TRBJ2-1|TRBV5-5|TRBD2
CASSLRLAPSYNEQFF
TGTGCCAGCAGCTTGCGACTAGCACCCTCCTACAATGAGCAGTTCTTC
>many|TRBJ2-2|TRBV19|.
CASSIGGDYTGELFF
TGTGCCAGTAGTATAGGTGGGGACTACACCGGGGAGCTGTTTTTT
>.|TRBJ2-5|TRBV6-6|TRBD2
CASRQRGAWETQYF
TGTGCCAGCAGGCAGCGGGGGGCCTGGGAGACCCAGTACTTC
>few|TRBJ1-1|TRBV30|TRBD1
CAWSPGQGAEAFF
TGTGCCTGGAGTCCGGGACAGGGGGCTGAAGCTTTCTTT
>.|TRBJ1-2|TRBV4-1|.
CASSQGVGPYGYTF
TGCGCCAGCAGCCAAGGAGTAGGGCCCTATGGCTACACCTTC
>few|TRBJ2-5|TRBV12-3/TRBV12-4|.
CASSLAKGQVSDQETQYF
TGTGCCAGCAGTTTAGCTAAGGGACAAGTAAGCGACCAAGAGACCCAGTACTTC
>.|TRBJ1-2|TRBV27|.
CASSLGTEIGYGYTF
TGTGCCAGCAGTCTAGGGACGGAAATAGGCTATGGCTACACCTTC
>many|TRBJ2-5|TRBV14|.
CASSQRPDSQETQYF
TGTGCCAGCAGCCAGAGACCGGACAGCCAAGAGACCCAGTACTTC
>.|TRBJ2-7|TRBV4-1|.
CASSQDGTSRSYEQYF
TGCGCCAGCAGCCAAGACGGTACATCAAGGTCCTACGAGCAGTACTTC
>many|TRBJ2-3|TRBV5-4|TRBD2
CASSLIRGTSGSSDTQYF
TGTGCCAGCAGCTTGATTAGGGGGACTAGCGGGAGCTCAGATACGCAGTATTTT
>many|TRBJ2-3|TRBV7-9|TRBD2
CASSPLAGGVADTQYF
TGTGCCAGCAGCCCCCTAGCGGGAGGGGTTGCAGATACGCAGTATTTT
>few|TRBJ1-2|TRBV24-1|.
CATSDFTRDHGYTF
TGTGCCACCAGTGATTTTACCAGGGATCATGGCTACACCTTC
>many|TRBJ2-7|TRBV7-6|TRBD2
CASSSVAGGAYEQYF
TGTGCCAGCAGCTCCGTAGCGGGGGGAGCGTACGAGCAGTACTTC
>many|TRBJ2-1|TRBV5-6|TRBD2
CASSLVVSGNEQFF
TGTGCCAGCAGCTTGGTGGTTAGCGGGAATGAGCAGTTCTTC
>many|TRBJ2-7|TRBV4-3|.
CASSQGPAGSSYEQYF
TGCGCCAGCAGCCAGGGCCCGGCGGGGAGCTCCTACGAGCAGTACTTC
>many|TRBJ2-5|TRBV4-3|TRBD1
CASSQETGTLQETQYF
TGCGCCAGCAGCCAGGAGACAGGGACACTACAAGAGACCCAGTACTTC
>many|TRBJ2-7|TRBV2|.
CASSEVQIYEQYF
TGTGCCAGCAGTGAGGTACAAATCTACGAGCAGTACTTC
>.|TRBJ1-5|TRBV25-1|.
CASSEVTFAGLIYQPQHF
TGTGCCAGCAGTGAAGTGACGTTCGCGGGGTTAATTTATCAGCCCCAGCATTTT
>many|TRBJ1-5|TRBV15|.
CATSRGSISNQPQHF
TGTGCCACCAGCAGGGGGTCAATAAGCAATCAGCCCCAGCATTTT
>many|TRBJ2-3|TRBV9|.
CASSVQRWPSSTDTQYF
TGTGCCAGCAGCGTACAGCGGTGGCCCTCTAGCACAGATACGCAGTATTTT
>.|TRBJ2-5|TRBV28|TRBD1
CASSLDRTEETQYF
TGTGCCAGCAGTTTGGACAGGACGGAAGAGACCCAGTACTTC
>.|TRBJ2-5|TRBV3-1|TRBD2
CASSQVFEGGYQETQYF
TGTGCCAGCAGCCAAGTTTTTGAGGGAGGGTACCAAGAGACCCAGTACTTC
>many|TRBJ2-2|TRBV7-9|.
CASSPPLTGELFF
TGTGCCAGCAGCCCCCCCCTGACCGGGGAGCTGTTTTTT
>.|TRBJ1-1|TRBV28|.
CASSSQSERGTEAFF
TGTGCCAGCAGTTCCCAGTCAGAGAGGGGCACTGAAGCTTTCTTT
>many|TRBJ1-5|TRBV4-1|TRBD1
CASSQMTGGRLPQHF
TGCGCCAGCAGCCAAATGACAGGGGGCAGGTTACCCCAGCATTTT
>.|TRBJ2-3|TRBV4-3|TRBD2
CASCPRGGGHGDTQYF
TGCGCCAGCTGCCCCCGGGGGGGGGGGCATGGAGATACGCAGTATTTT
>.|TRBJ2-5|TRBV12-3/TRBV12-4|TRBD2
CASSPRTSGQETQYF
TGTGCCAGCAGTCCCAGGACTAGCGGGCAAGAGACCCAGTACTTC
>many|TRBJ1-3|TRBV20-1|.
CSARTGPGNTIYF
TGCAGTGCTAGAACAGGTCCTGGAAACACCATATATTTT
>.|TRBJ2-5|TRBV10-1|.
CASSYTGRRRCQETQYF
TGCGCCAGCAGTTATACCGGGAGAAGAAGGTGCCAAGAGACCCAGTACTTC
>many|TRBJ2-7|TRBV12-3/TRBV12-4|TRBD1
CASSLGQFYEQYF
TGTGCCAGCAGTTTGGGACAGTTCTACGAGCAGTACTTC
>many|TRBJ1-4|TRBV6-6|TRBD1
CASSYSKAGTEDGSNEKLFF
TGTGCCAGCAGTTACTCGAAAGCCGGGACAGAAGATGGATCTAATGAAAAACTGTTTTTT
>many|TRBJ2-3|TRBV29-1|.
CSVEGVKLGTDTQYF
TGCAGCGTTGAAGGGGTGAAGTTGGGCACAGATACGCAGTATTTT
>few|TRBJ2-7|TRBV6-2/TRBV6-3|.
CANHGVLAAYEQYF
TGTGCCAACCACGGGGTGTTGGCTGCCTACGAGCAGTACTTC